This entry lists 2 T cell receptor beta chains sequenced from one sample in a study of blood T cell repertoires in COVID-19. Generated by immunoSEQ multiplex PCR, the TCRdb table keeps only in-frame clones and is missing some. The data hold 55,000 to 65,000 clones, with 80% to 90% observed a single time. Sequencing input: peripheral blood. These receptors were collected from a woman in her sixties or seventies with COVID-19, enrolled during active disease.

The chain employs TRBV5-1 and TRBJ2-3; perhaps TRBD2 as D (5 bases). This CDR3 contains 17 residues. Germline V gene data show CDR1 as SGHRS and CDR2 as YFSETQ. The CDR3 loop reads CSTSEGGSSIPTDTQYF. The DNA of the CDR3 is TGCTCAACCTCAGAGGGTGGCAGCAGCATTCCCACAGATACGCAGTATTTT.

The chain is built from TRBV13 and TRBJ1-4; 7 bases align to TRBD1. Germline CDR1 PRHDT, CDR2 FYEKMQ (reference sequence). The CDR3 contains 14 residues. The junction had 17 bases not matched to a gene; V was cut back by 5 bases and J by 17 bases. The CDR3 nucleotides are TGTGCCAGCAGCCTTCGGACTACGGGACAGTTTGTATTTTTT. The encoded protein is CASSLRTTGQFVFF.